The present TCR beta chain was sequenced within a study of response to subunit inactivated influenza vaccine. Study results and caveats: The authors offered the suggestion that each seasonal influenza vaccination recruits few new T cells.

TCRdb called the RT-PCR reads again in MiXCR, with one record for every CDR3 protein. Of hundreds of thousands of distinct CDR3 sequences listed, 14% are singletons. The CDR3 loop spans 15 amino acids. V was clipped by 4 bases and J by 3 bases, with 13 bases between them. Per the germline V gene, CDR1 is SGHDN and CDR2 is FVKESK. This clonotype was counted between two and nine times. Its antigen is as yet unknown. This receptor was identified in a man aged 45-65 years who received an inactivated influenza vaccine. V usage is TRBV14 and J usage is TRBJ2-1, with D perhaps matching TRBD2 (5 bases). The sequenced sample was PBMCs from blood, obtained less than 15 days before vaccination. The CDR3 reads CASSRGERYYNEQFF. Here the CDR3 DNA reads TGTGCCAGCAGCCGTGGAGAGCGGTACTACAATGAGCAGTTCTTC.